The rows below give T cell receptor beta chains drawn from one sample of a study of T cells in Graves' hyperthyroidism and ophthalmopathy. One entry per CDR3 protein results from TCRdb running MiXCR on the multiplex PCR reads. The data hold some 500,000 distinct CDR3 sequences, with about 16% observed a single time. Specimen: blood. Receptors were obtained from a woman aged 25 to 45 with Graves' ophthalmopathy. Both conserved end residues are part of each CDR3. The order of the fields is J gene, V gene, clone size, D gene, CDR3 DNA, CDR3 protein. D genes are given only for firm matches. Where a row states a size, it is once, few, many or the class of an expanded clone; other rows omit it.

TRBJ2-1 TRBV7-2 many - TGTGCCAGCAGCTATGTAGCGAGAAGCTCCTACAATGAGCAGTTCTTC CASSYVARSSYNEQFF
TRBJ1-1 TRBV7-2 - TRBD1 TGTGCCAGCAGCCCATGGACAGGGGGCGCGTGGACTGAAGCTTTCTTT CASSPWTGGAWTEAFF
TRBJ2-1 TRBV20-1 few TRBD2 TGCAGTGCTAGCCCCGTTAGCGGGAGGGCGGGGAATGAGCAGTTCTTC CSASPVSGRAGNEQFF
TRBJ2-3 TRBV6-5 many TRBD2 TGTGCCAGCAGTTCCCCAGGGACTAGCGGGGGCACAGATACGCAGTATTTT CASSSPGTSGGTDTQYF
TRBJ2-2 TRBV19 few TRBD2 TGTGCCACCAACCGTTACGGGAGGATTAATTCGAACACCGGGGAGCTGTTTTTT CATNRYGRINSNTGELFF
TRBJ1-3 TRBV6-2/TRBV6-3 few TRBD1 TGTGCCAGCAGAGCTTCGGGACAGACTGGAAACACCATATATTTT CASRASGQTGNTIYF
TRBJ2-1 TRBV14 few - TGTGCCAGCAGCCAGCCGGGACTCCATAATGAGCAGTTCTTC CASSQPGLHNEQFF
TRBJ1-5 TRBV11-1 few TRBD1 TGTGCCAGCTCTAGCAGCTCAGGGGGATATCAGCCCCAGCATTTT CASSSSSGGYQPQHF
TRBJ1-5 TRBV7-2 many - TGTGCCAGCACCCCAAAGGGTGGGCGCAATCAGCCCCAGCATTTT CASTPKGGRNQPQHF
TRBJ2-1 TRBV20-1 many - TGCAGTGCTATTCGGCGGGACCCTACACCTGAGCAGTTCTTC CSAIRRDPTPEQFF
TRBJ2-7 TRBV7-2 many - TGTGCCAGCAGTTTATCGAGCGGTAGTGGGGCCTACGAGCAGTACTTC CASSLSSGSGAYEQYF
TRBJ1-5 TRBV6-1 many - TGTGCCAGCAGTGGGACAGAGGAGGGTGGGGAGCCCCAGCATTTT CASSGTEEGGEPQHF
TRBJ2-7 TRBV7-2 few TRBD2 TGTGCCAGCAGCGGGGGGGGGAGCTCCTACGAGCAGTACTTC CASSGGGSSYEQYF
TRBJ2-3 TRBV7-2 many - TGTGCCAGCAGCTTATCCGCACGGGAGCCTATAGATACGCAGTATTTT CASSLSAREPIDTQYF
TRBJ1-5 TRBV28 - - TGTGCCAGCAGCATTGACCAGGGAACCAATCAGCCCCAGCATTTT CASSIDQGTNQPQHF
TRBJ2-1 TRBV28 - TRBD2 TGTGCCAGCAGTTTAGAGGGACTAGCGGGATTCAATGAGCAGTTCTTC CASSLEGLAGFNEQFF
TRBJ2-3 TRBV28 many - TGTGCCAGCAGTCAGACAGGAGATACGCAGTATTTT CASSQTGDTQYF
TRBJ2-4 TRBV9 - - TGTGCCAGCAGCGTAAGCCCCCGTGACATTCAGTACTTC CASSVSPRDIQYF
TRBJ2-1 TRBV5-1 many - TGCGCCAGCAGATCGGGACCAGGCGATGAGCAGTTCTTC CASRSGPGDEQFF
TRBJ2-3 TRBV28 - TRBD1 TGTGCCAGCAGTTTATGGGGACTCAAACAGGGGGCGAGGATGGTAGATACGCAGTATTTT CASSLWGLKQGARMVDTQYF
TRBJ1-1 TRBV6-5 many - TGTGCCAGCAGTTACTCTGGCGGACCCGGGAACACTGAAGCTTTCTTT CASSYSGGPGNTEAFF
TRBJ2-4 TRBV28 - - TGTGCCAGCAGCCCGAGGGGAGACCTAGCCAAAAACATTCAGTACTTC CASSPRGDLAKNIQYF
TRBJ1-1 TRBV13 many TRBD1 TGTGCCAGCAGCTCGACAGGGGGAATGAACACTGAAGCTTTCTTT CASSSTGGMNTEAFF
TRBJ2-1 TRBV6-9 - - TGTGCCAGCAGTTACGAGGGGTCTAGCTCCTACAATGAGCAGTTCTTC CASSYEGSSSYNEQFF
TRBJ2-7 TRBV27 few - TGTGCCAGCAGTCAAACCCGCCGGACAAACGAGCAGTACTTC CASSQTRRTNEQYF
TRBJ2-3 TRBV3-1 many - TGTGCCAGCAGTCAAGGTCAGGGGACAGATACGCAGTATTTT CASSQGQGTDTQYF
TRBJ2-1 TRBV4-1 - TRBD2 TGCGCCAGCAGCACTGGACTAGCGGAGTCCTACAATGAGCAGTTCTTC CASSTGLAESYNEQFF
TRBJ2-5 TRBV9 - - TGTGCCAGCAGCGTAGGTGGACAGCAACAAGAGACCCAGTACTTC CASSVGGQQQETQYF
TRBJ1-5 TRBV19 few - TGTGCCAGTTCCACGGTGGGGGTCCATCAGCCCCAGCATTTT CASSTVGVHQPQHF
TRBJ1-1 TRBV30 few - TGTGCCTGGAGTGTACTGTTCACTGAAGCTTTCTTT CAWSVLFTEAFF
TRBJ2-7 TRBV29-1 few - TGCAGCGTTGTCGTCTGGCGGGGTACCTACGAGCAGTACTTC CSVVVWRGTYEQYF
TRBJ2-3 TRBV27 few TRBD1 TGTGCCAGCCAGGGACAGGGTGGCACAGATACGCAGTATTTT CASQGQGGTDTQYF
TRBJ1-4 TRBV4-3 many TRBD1 TGCGCCAGCAGCCAAGAAGGGACAGGGAGAGGAAAACTGTTTTTT CASSQEGTGRGKLFF
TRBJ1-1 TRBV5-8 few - TGTGCCAGCAGCTTGGGTGTCTTGGGGGAGGTGAACACTGAAGCTTTCTTT CASSLGVLGEVNTEAFF
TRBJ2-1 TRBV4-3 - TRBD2 TGCGCCAGCTCCTCACTAGCGGGAAGGGCCGATGAGCAGTTCTTC CASSSLAGRADEQFF
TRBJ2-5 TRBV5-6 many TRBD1 TGTGCCAGCAGCGTCTTCCGGGACAGGGGGGAGACCCAGTACTTC CASSVFRDRGETQYF
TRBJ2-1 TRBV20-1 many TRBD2 TGCAGTGCCCTCAAAGCGGGAGTAATGAACAATGAGCAGTTCTTC CSALKAGVMNNEQFF
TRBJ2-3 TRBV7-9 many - TGTGCCAGCACTACTACGGACAGCGGCACAGATACGCAGTATTTT CASTTTDSGTDTQYF
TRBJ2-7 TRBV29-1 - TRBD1 TGCAGCGTTGAGTCCGGTACTCCGACAGGGGGCCTCTACGAGCAGTACTTC CSVESGTPTGGLYEQYF
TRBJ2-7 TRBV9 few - TGTGCCAGCAGCGTAGGCGCGGGAATCCACGAGCAGTACTTC CASSVGAGIHEQYF
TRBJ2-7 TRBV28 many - TGTGCCAGCAGTCCCCAGGTGACCTTGTCCTACGAGCAGTACTTC CASSPQVTLSYEQYF
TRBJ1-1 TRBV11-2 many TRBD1 TGTGCCAGCAGCTCCCTTCGTCGGGACAGTTCTAGTGAAGCTTTCTTT CASSSLRRDSSSEAFF
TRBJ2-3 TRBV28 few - TGTGCCAGCAGTTTGAAATCGATAGGTACGCAGTATTTT CASSLKSIGTQYF
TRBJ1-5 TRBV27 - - TGTGCCAGCAGTAGGGGAATGGATCAGCCCCAGCATTTT CASSRGMDQPQHF
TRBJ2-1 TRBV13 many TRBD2 TGTGCCAGCAGCTTAAATTTCCAACTAGCGGTCCACAATGAGCAGTTCTTC CASSLNFQLAVHNEQFF
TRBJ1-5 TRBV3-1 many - TGTGCCAGCAGCAAACAGGGAGATCAGCCCCAGCATTTT CASSKQGDQPQHF
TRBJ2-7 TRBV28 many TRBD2 TGTGCCGTGTTTGGCGGGAGTTCCTACGAGCAGTACTTC CAVFGGSSYEQYF
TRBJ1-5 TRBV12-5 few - TGTGCTAGTGGTTTGGTACAGTCCCACGGGGGTTTGGAGCCCCAGCATTTT CASGLVQSHGGLEPQHF
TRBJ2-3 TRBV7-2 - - TGTGCCAGCGGAAGAACCCCGATGACAGATACGCAGTATTTT CASGRTPMTDTQYF
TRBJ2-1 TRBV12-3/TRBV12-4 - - TGTGCCAGCAGTTTGGGTGGGAGGACCAATGAGCAGTTCTTC CASSLGGRTNEQFF
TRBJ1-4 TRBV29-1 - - TGCAGCGTTGAGGCAGGGGACGGTGAAAAACTGTTTTTT CSVEAGDGEKLFF
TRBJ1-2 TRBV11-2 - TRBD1 TGTGCCAGCAGCTTAGTTGGGACAGGGGGACCGGACACCTTC CASSLVGTGGPDTF
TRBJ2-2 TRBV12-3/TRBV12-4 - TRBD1 TGTGCCAGCCAACAGGGGGCTGGGGCCGGGGAGCTGTTTTTT CASQQGAGAGELFF
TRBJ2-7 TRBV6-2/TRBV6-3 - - TGTGCCAGCACCTTAGCGTCCACCTACGAGCAGTACTTC CASTLASTYEQYF
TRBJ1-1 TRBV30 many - TGTGCCTGGAGCGGGTTCGCTGAAGCTTTCTTT CAWSGFAEAFF